The source of this TCR beta chain is a study of identical twins. A single record per CDR3 protein comes from TCRdb applying MiXCR to the 5' RACE reads. The sample lists about 340,000 distinct CDR3 sequences; 9% to 15% were seen once. Study results and limitations: In drawing conclusions, the study used cross-sectional statistical analysis and did not follow the same donors. Analyses of zero insertions could, in part, be confounded by invariant MAIT and iNKT cells.

This clonotype was counted ten times or more. Its target is not known. Germline CDR1 reads MDHEN; CDR2 reads SYDVKM. The CDR3 runs to 14 residues. V lost 4 bases, J lost 1 base, and 10 bases lay in between. These data were also filed under a second study, of yellow fever vaccine responses in identical twins. From that study: Reportedly, twins' vaccine T cell responses looked partly convergent and partly personalized.

The clonotype comes from a woman under 30 in good health. This sequence joins TRBV28 and TRBJ1-1, with D maybe TRBD1 (5 bases). Sequenced input: CD8+ T cells sorted from blood. The CDR3 nucleotides are TGTGCCAGCAGTTACCGGGGACGGAACACTGAAGCTTTCTTT. Its protein product is CASSYRGRNTEAFF.